What follows describes a single T cell receptor beta chain. This sample was included in a study of blood T cell repertoires in COVID-19. Study-wide context: In each case, the material was cDNA or gDNA derived from T cells, B-cell-depleted T cells, or PBMCs.

Study processing details: Estimates of nucleated cell counts were drawn from the amplification of reference gene primers. Data came from immunoSEQ multiplex PCR; TCRdb stores just in-frame clones and leaves some out. The V and J calls and clone size are taken from that table; D and trimming were inferred from the DNA. The repertoire consists of roughly 190,000 clones, with 88% occurring once and the leading ten covering about 4.5%. Sequencing input: peripheral blood. The source is a human donor in a cohort sampled during active COVID-19.

The CDR3, as DNA: TGTGCCAGCAGTTTATTCGGGGGAACGGATGGCTACACCTTC. This sequence encodes CASSLFGGTDGYTF. The J gene is TRBJ1-2, the V gene TRBV27; D possibly corresponds to TRBD1 (5 bases). CDR3 size: 14 residues. Germline-derived CDR1 and CDR2 are MNHEY and SMNVEV (reference sequence). V dropped 1 base and J dropped 6 bases, with 12 bases sitting between them.